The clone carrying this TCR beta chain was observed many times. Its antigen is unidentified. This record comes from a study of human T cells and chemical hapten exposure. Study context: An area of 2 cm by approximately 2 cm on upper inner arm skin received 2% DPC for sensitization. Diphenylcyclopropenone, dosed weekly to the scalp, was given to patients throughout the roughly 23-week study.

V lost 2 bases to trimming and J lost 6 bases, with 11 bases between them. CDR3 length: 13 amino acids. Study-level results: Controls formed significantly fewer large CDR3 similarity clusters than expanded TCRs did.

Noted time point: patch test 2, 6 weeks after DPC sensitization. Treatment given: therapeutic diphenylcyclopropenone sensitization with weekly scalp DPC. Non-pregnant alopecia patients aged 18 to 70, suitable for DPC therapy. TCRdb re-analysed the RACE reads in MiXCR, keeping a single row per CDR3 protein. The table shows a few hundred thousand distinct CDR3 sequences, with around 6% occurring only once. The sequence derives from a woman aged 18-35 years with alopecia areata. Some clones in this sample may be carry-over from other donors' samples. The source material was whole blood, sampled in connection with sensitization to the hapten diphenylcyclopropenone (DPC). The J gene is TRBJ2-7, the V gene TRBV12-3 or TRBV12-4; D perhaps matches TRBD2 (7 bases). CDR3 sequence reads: CASSLYREGEQYF. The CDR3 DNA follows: TGTGCCAGCAGTTTATACAGGGAGGGCGAGCAGTACTTC.